This T cell receptor (beta chain) was identified during a study of vaccination effects on CD4 cells after COVID-19. Concerning this clone: Its antigen is as yet unknown.

Expansion with viral peptide pools was applied to antigen-specific CD4+ T cells by the ViraFEST assay prior to sequencing. Culture proceeded for approximately 10 days, and CD4+ T cells were then isolated. None of these healthy vaccinees had been infected with SARS-CoV-2 before vaccination. The assay was immunoSEQ multiplex PCR, and TCRdb's table has in-frame clones only and misses some. Of about 41,000 clones in the sample, over 60% are singletons; the top ten hold 2.9%. The clonotype was recovered from a human donor who received a COVID-19 vaccine. The sequencing used CD4+ T cells from PBMCs cultured with HCoV-NL63 spike peptides, collected before COVID-19 vaccination.

CDR3 residues: CASSDRTGWVNTEAFF. The CDR3 DNA follows: TGTGCCAGCAGTGATCGGACAGGGTGGGTGAACACTGAAGCTTTCTTT. The chain joins TRBV2 to TRBJ1-1, with TRBD1 identical over 8 bases. The germline gives CDR1 SNHLY, CDR2 FYNNEI. This CDR3 is built from 16 residues. V lost 3 bases, J lost 0 bases, and 6 bases stayed unmatched.